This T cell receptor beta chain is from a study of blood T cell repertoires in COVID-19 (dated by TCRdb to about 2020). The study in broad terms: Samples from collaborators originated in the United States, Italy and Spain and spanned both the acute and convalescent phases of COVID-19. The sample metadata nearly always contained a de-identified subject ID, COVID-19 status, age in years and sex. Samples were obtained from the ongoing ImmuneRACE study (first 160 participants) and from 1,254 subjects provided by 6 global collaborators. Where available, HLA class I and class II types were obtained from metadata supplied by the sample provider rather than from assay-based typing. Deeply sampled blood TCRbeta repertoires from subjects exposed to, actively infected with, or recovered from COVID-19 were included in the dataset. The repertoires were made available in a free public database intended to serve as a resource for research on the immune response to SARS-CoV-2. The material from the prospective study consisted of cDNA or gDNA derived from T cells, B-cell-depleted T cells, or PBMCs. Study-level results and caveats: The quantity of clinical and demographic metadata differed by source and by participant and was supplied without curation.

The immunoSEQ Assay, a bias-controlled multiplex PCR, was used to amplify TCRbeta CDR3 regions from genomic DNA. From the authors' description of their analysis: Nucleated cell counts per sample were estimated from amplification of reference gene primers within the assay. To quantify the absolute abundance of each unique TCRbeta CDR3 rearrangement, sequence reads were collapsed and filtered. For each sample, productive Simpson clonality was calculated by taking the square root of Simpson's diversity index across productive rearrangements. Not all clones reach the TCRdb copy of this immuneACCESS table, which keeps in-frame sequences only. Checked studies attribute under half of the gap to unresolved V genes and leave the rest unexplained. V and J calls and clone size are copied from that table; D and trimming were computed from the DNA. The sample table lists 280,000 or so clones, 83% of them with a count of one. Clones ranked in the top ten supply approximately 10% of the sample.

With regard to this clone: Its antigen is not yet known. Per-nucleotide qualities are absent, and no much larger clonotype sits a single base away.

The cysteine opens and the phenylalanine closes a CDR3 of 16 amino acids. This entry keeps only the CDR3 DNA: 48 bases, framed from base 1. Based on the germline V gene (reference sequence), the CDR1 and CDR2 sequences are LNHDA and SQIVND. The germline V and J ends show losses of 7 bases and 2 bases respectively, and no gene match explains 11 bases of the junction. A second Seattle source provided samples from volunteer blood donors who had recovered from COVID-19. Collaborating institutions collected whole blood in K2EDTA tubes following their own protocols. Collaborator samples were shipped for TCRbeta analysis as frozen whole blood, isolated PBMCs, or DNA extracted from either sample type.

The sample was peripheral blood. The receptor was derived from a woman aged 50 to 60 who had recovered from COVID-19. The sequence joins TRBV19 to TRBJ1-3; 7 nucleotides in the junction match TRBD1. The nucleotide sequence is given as TGTGCCAGTATCCCAACAGGGGTTTATGCTGGAAACACCATATATTTT. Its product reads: CASIPTGVYAGNTIYF.